Listed below are T cell receptor beta chains from one sample, sequenced in a study of T cells in Graves' hyperthyroidism and ophthalmopathy. Via MiXCR, TCRdb re-called the multiplex PCR reads, giving one row per CDR3 protein. The top ten clones hold approximately 12% of a sample with 700,000 or so distinct CDR3 sequences, approximately 14% of them seen once. The specimen sequenced was blood. These receptors originate from a woman in her forties or fifties with Graves' ophthalmopathy. Each CDR3 is given with its conserved first and last residue. A D gene is named only where the DNA matches it firmly. Clone size appears in some rows only: once, few, many, or a class for an expanded clone.

clone size: many
D gene: -
V gene: TRBV20-1
J gene: TRBJ1-4
CDR3 DNA: TGCAGTGCTAGAAGACAGCTCAACAATGAAAAACTGTTTTTT
CDR3 protein: CSARRQLNNEKLFF

clone size: many
D gene: -
V gene: TRBV20-1
J gene: TRBJ1-5
CDR3 DNA: TGCAGTGCTAGAGACGGCAGCCTTAGCAATCAGCCCCAGCATTTT
CDR3 protein: CSARDGSLSNQPQHF

clone size: -
D gene: -
V gene: TRBV4-3
J gene: TRBJ2-7
CDR3 DNA: TGCGCCAGCAGCCAAGATCGGTTTATCTACGAGCAGTACTTC
CDR3 protein: CASSQDRFIYEQYF

clone size: -
D gene: -
V gene: TRBV19
J gene: TRBJ2-7
CDR3 DNA: TGTGCCAGTGGAGAGACGGTCCTCTCCTACGAGCAGTACTTC
CDR3 protein: CASGETVLSYEQYF

clone size: -
D gene: -
V gene: TRBV28
J gene: TRBJ2-1
CDR3 DNA: TGTGCCAGCAGTTTACGGGGGACCCAACAGTTCTTC
CDR3 protein: CASSLRGTQQFF

clone size: many
D gene: -
V gene: TRBV11-1
J gene: TRBJ1-1
CDR3 DNA: TGTGCCAGCAGCTCTCCAGGAAGAATGATGAACACTGAAGCTTTCTTT
CDR3 protein: CASSSPGRMMNTEAFF

clone size: many
D gene: TRBD1
V gene: TRBV28
J gene: TRBJ1-1
CDR3 DNA: TGTGCCACTCATACAGGGGGCTTCCCTGAAGCTTTCTTT
CDR3 protein: CATHTGGFPEAFF

clone size: many
D gene: TRBD2
V gene: TRBV28
J gene: TRBJ2-1
CDR3 DNA: TGTGCCAGCGCGTCTCGGACGGGACTAGCCGGCGTGGGGTTCTTC
CDR3 protein: CASASRTGLAGVGFF

clone size: -
D gene: -
V gene: TRBV27
J gene: TRBJ1-1
CDR3 DNA: TGTGCCAGCAGTTTCGCAGGGACGAAGCGGGCTTTCTTT
CDR3 protein: CASSFAGTKRAFF

clone size: many
D gene: TRBD2
V gene: TRBV6-2/TRBV6-3
J gene: TRBJ2-7
CDR3 DNA: TGTGCCAGCAGTTACTCGAGTCTGCTAGCGGGAGAAGGTTACGAGCAGTACTTC
CDR3 protein: CASSYSSLLAGEGYEQYF

clone size: many
D gene: -
V gene: TRBV12-5
J gene: TRBJ2-5
CDR3 DNA: TGTGCTAGTGGTTTGGTCTCGGCTAGCCTGAGCCAAGAGACCCAGTACTTC
CDR3 protein: CASGLVSASLSQETQYF

clone size: many
D gene: -
V gene: TRBV30
J gene: TRBJ2-2
CDR3 DNA: TGTGCCTGGAACCGGAATAGCGGCCCCGGGGAGCTGTTTTTT
CDR3 protein: CAWNRNSGPGELFF

clone size: many
D gene: -
V gene: TRBV6-1
J gene: TRBJ2-5
CDR3 DNA: TGTGCCAGCAGTGAAGCAAGCCCAACAGGGTTGGGACAGTACTTC
CDR3 protein: CASSEASPTGLGQYF

clone size: -
D gene: TRBD2
V gene: TRBV11-2
J gene: TRBJ2-7
CDR3 DNA: TGTGCCAGCAGCTCCCTGAGAAGACTAGCGGGACGCTACGAGCAGTACTTC
CDR3 protein: CASSSLRRLAGRYEQYF

clone size: few
D gene: TRBD2
V gene: TRBV9
J gene: TRBJ2-3
CDR3 DNA: TGTGCCAGCAGCGTAGCTTCTAGCGGGATAGGAGATACGCAGTATTTT
CDR3 protein: CASSVASSGIGDTQYF

clone size: -
D gene: -
V gene: TRBV7-3
J gene: TRBJ2-1
CDR3 DNA: TGTGCCAGCAGCCCCAAGGACTACCCACCGGGTAATGAGCAGTTCTTC
CDR3 protein: CASSPKDYPPGNEQFF

clone size: -
D gene: -
V gene: TRBV12-3/TRBV12-4
J gene: TRBJ1-3
CDR3 DNA: TGTGCCAGCAGTTTATCCAGGTCTGGAAACACCATATATTTT
CDR3 protein: CASSLSRSGNTIYF

clone size: many
D gene: -
V gene: TRBV20-1
J gene: TRBJ2-4
CDR3 DNA: TGCAGTGCTAGAGATCTAGAGGGAACCAATCTAGCCAAAAACATTCAGTACTTC
CDR3 protein: CSARDLEGTNLAKNIQYF

clone size: -
D gene: -
V gene: TRBV29-1
J gene: TRBJ2-7
CDR3 DNA: TGCAGCGCAGGACTAAGCTCCTACGAGCAGTACTTC
CDR3 protein: CSAGLSSYEQYF

clone size: many
D gene: TRBD2
V gene: TRBV5-1
J gene: TRBJ2-1
CDR3 DNA: TGCGCCAGCAGCCCGGGACTACTATCCAATGAGCAGTTCTTC
CDR3 protein: CASSPGLLSNEQFF

clone size: few
D gene: TRBD1
V gene: TRBV7-2
J gene: TRBJ2-5
CDR3 DNA: TGTGCCAGCAGCTTAGGGGGGACAGGGTCGGTGTTTGGGACCCAGTACTTC
CDR3 protein: CASSLGGTGSVFGTQYF

clone size: -
D gene: TRBD1
V gene: TRBV5-1
J gene: TRBJ1-1
CDR3 DNA: TGCGCCAGCAGCTCGGGACAGCTCATGAACACTGAAGCTTTCTTT
CDR3 protein: CASSSGQLMNTEAFF

clone size: many
D gene: -
V gene: TRBV2
J gene: TRBJ1-1
CDR3 DNA: TGTGCCAGCCGTTTTACGGGGAACACTGAAGCTTTCTTT
CDR3 protein: CASRFTGNTEAFF

clone size: -
D gene: TRBD1
V gene: TRBV12-5
J gene: TRBJ2-7
CDR3 DNA: TGTGCTAGTGGTTTGGTATTCTATTACGATGGGGGGACAGGGGTTCCCTACGAGCAGTACTTC
CDR3 protein: CASGLVFYYDGGTGVPYEQYF

clone size: few
D gene: TRBD2
V gene: TRBV7-2
J gene: TRBJ2-7
CDR3 DNA: TGTGCCAGCAGCGAACGGACTAGCGGGAGGGGATTTTCCTACGAGCAGTACTTC
CDR3 protein: CASSERTSGRGFSYEQYF

clone size: many
D gene: TRBD1
V gene: TRBV5-1
J gene: TRBJ1-2
CDR3 DNA: TGCGCCAGCAGCCTGGGACAGGGGCACCTCAACTATGGCTACACCTTC
CDR3 protein: CASSLGQGHLNYGYTF

clone size: many
D gene: TRBD1
V gene: TRBV7-2
J gene: TRBJ1-2
CDR3 DNA: TGTGCCAGCAGCCCCCCAGGTGGGGCAACAGGGGGTGGCTACACCTTC
CDR3 protein: CASSPPGGATGGGYTF

clone size: -
D gene: -
V gene: TRBV9
J gene: TRBJ2-1
CDR3 DNA: TGTGCCAGCAGCGTAGGTACTAGCTCCGATGAGCAGTTCTTC
CDR3 protein: CASSVGTSSDEQFF

clone size: few
D gene: -
V gene: TRBV14
J gene: TRBJ2-1
CDR3 DNA: TGTGCCAGCAGCCAAGTAAGGGGGGGAGCGTACAATGAGCAGTTCTTC
CDR3 protein: CASSQVRGGAYNEQFF

clone size: many
D gene: TRBD1
V gene: TRBV5-1
J gene: TRBJ2-2
CDR3 DNA: TGCGCCAGCAGCGCACGGAGGGGGACAGGGAGCACCGGGGAGCTGTTTTTT
CDR3 protein: CASSARRGTGSTGELFF

clone size: many
D gene: -
V gene: TRBV27
J gene: TRBJ2-7
CDR3 DNA: TGTGCCAGCAGTTTATGGCAGGTGGACGGGTACGAGCAGTACTTC
CDR3 protein: CASSLWQVDGYEQYF

clone size: many
D gene: TRBD1
V gene: TRBV7-3
J gene: TRBJ2-5
CDR3 DNA: TGTGCCAGCAGCTCGAACAGGGGGGCAGCGGAGACCCAGTACTTC
CDR3 protein: CASSSNRGAAETQYF

clone size: -
D gene: -
V gene: TRBV28
J gene: TRBJ2-5
CDR3 DNA: TGTGCCAGCAGTTTTTTTTTGAAGACCCAGTACTTC
CDR3 protein: CASSFFLKTQYF

clone size: many
D gene: -
V gene: TRBV5-5
J gene: TRBJ1-2
CDR3 DNA: TGTGCCAGCAGCTGGGGTGGTGGCGATGGCTACACCTTC
CDR3 protein: CASSWGGGDGYTF

clone size: few
D gene: -
V gene: TRBV6-5
J gene: TRBJ1-1
CDR3 DNA: TGTGCCAGCAGTTACGAGGGGAGCGGCACTGAAGCTTTCTTT
CDR3 protein: CASSYEGSGTEAFF

clone size: many
D gene: -
V gene: TRBV18
J gene: TRBJ1-2
CDR3 DNA: TGTGCCAGCCTTCCAGGGACGCCCTATGGCTACACCTTC
CDR3 protein: CASLPGTPYGYTF

clone size: many
D gene: TRBD2
V gene: TRBV30
J gene: TRBJ2-2
CDR3 DNA: TGTGCCCGACTAGCGGGATGGTCCGGGGAGCTGTTTTTT
CDR3 protein: CARLAGWSGELFF

clone size: few
D gene: -
V gene: TRBV19
J gene: TRBJ1-4
CDR3 DNA: TGTGCCAGTAGGGAACAGGGTGGAAAACTGTTTTTT
CDR3 protein: CASREQGGKLFF

clone size: many
D gene: TRBD2
V gene: TRBV5-1
J gene: TRBJ2-5
CDR3 DNA: TGCGCCAGCAGCCCGGGACTAGCGGGAGTCAGGAGGGAGACCCAGTACTTC
CDR3 protein: CASSPGLAGVRRETQYF

clone size: few
D gene: TRBD2
V gene: TRBV20-1
J gene: TRBJ2-3
CDR3 DNA: TGCAGTGCTAGAGATGGGACTAGCGGACTTAGCACAGATACGCAGTATTTT
CDR3 protein: CSARDGTSGLSTDTQYF

clone size: many
D gene: -
V gene: TRBV12-3/TRBV12-4
J gene: TRBJ2-1
CDR3 DNA: TGTGCCAGCAGTTTACTGGGGTTCTACAATGAGCAGTTCTTC
CDR3 protein: CASSLLGFYNEQFF

clone size: few
D gene: -
V gene: TRBV19
J gene: TRBJ1-2
CDR3 DNA: TGTGCCAGCGAGGCAGAGTATGGCTACACCTTC
CDR3 protein: CASEAEYGYTF

clone size: many
D gene: -
V gene: TRBV20-1
J gene: TRBJ1-1
CDR3 DNA: TGCAGTGCTCCCCGGAGGGATAAGGGCACTGAAGCTTTCTTT
CDR3 protein: CSAPRRDKGTEAFF

clone size: once
D gene: -
V gene: TRBV15
J gene: TRBJ1-5
CDR3 DNA: TGTGCCACCAGCAGAGATTTAGTTTCGGGGGGCGGACCATACAATCAGCCCCAGCATTTT
CDR3 protein: CATSRDLVSGGGPYNQPQHF

clone size: many
D gene: TRBD2
V gene: TRBV11-1
J gene: TRBJ2-3
CDR3 DNA: TGTGCCAGCAGCCTGACCTTGGCTAGCGGGATCACAGATACGCAGTATTTT
CDR3 protein: CASSLTLASGITDTQYF

clone size: many
D gene: TRBD1
V gene: TRBV20-1
J gene: TRBJ2-1
CDR3 DNA: TGCAGTGCTAGAGGACAGGGGCTGATTCCTTACAATGAGCAGTTCTTC
CDR3 protein: CSARGQGLIPYNEQFF

clone size: many
D gene: TRBD2
V gene: TRBV20-1
J gene: TRBJ2-3
CDR3 DNA: TGCAGTGCTAAAAGAGCGGGAGGGTACACAGATACGCAGTATTTT
CDR3 protein: CSAKRAGGYTDTQYF

clone size: -
D gene: TRBD2
V gene: TRBV29-1
J gene: TRBJ2-1
CDR3 DNA: TGCAGCGCGGGGCTAGCGGGGGGGGTGAATGAGCAGTTCTTC
CDR3 protein: CSAGLAGGVNEQFF

clone size: -
D gene: TRBD2
V gene: TRBV27
J gene: TRBJ2-7
CDR3 DNA: TGTGCCAGCAGTTTATCCGGGACTAGCGACGAGCAGTACTTC
CDR3 protein: CASSLSGTSDEQYF

clone size: many
D gene: -
V gene: TRBV6-1
J gene: TRBJ2-7
CDR3 DNA: TGTGCCAGCAGTCCCCGACTCTTCCCTTCCTACGAGCAGTACTTC
CDR3 protein: CASSPRLFPSYEQYF